One and the same sample provided the 15 T cell receptor beta chains below, sequenced in a study of shared clonotypes between healthy human individuals. Method: immunoSEQ multiplex PCR; TCRdb's copy keeps in-frame clones and lacks some. The sample contains about 510,000 clones, roughly 95% of which appear only once. The sequencing input was naive CD4+ T cells sorted from blood. As for subset: CD45RA+ positively selected. The receptors originated from a woman aged 25 to 39 in good health.

The chain carries TRBV9 and TRBJ2-7; 7 positions agree with TRBD1. Germline values: CDR1 SGDLS, CDR2 YYNGEE. The CDR3 consists of 13 residues. The ends lost 4 bases at V and 3 bases at J; junction bases unmatched: 4. CDR3 nucleotide sequence: TGTGCCAGCAGCCCACGGACAGGCTACGAGCAGTACTTC. Translated: CASSPRTGYEQYF.

In the case of this clone: Germline and junction disagree at one end, which may indicate a read error. J is TRBJ2-1 and V is TRBV2, with TRBD2 identical over 8 bases. The V gene's germline CDR1 is SNHLY and CDR2 FYNNEI. This CDR3 has 13 residues. The CDR3 sequence is CASGEREIGEQFF. The CDR3 DNA is TGTGCCAGCGGTGAGCGGGAGATCGGGGAGCAGTTCTTC.

The V gene is TRBV5-1, the J gene TRBJ2-7; no clear D. CDR1 is SGHRS, CDR2 YFSETQ, per germline. V shed 4 bases and J shed 0 bases, with 11 bases lying between them. The CDR3 sequence is 14 residues long. DNA for the CDR3: TGCGCCAGCAGCCCAAGTACCTTCTCCTACGAGCAGTACTTC. It specifies CASSPSTFSYEQYF.

V gene TRBV9 combines with J gene TRBJ1-5; D ambiguous. CDR3 size: 16 residues. The ends were cut back, 4 bases at V and 2 bases at J, with 16 bases in the middle. Germline CDR1 and CDR2: SGDLS and YYNGEE. The CDR3 nucleotides are TGTGCCAGCAGCCGCGACGCGACGAGACGCAATCAGCCCCAGCATTTT. Protein product: CASSRDATRRNQPQHF.

The gene calls are TRBV9 and TRBJ1-2; D remains ambiguous. The CDR3 has 14 amino acids. The V gene's germline CDR1 is SGDLS and CDR2 YYNGEE. Trimming took 0 bases from V and 4 from J, leaving 10 bases between them. CDR3 sequence reads: CASSVGGELYGYTF. CDR3 coding DNA: TGTGCCAGCAGCGTAGGTGGAGAGCTCTATGGCTACACCTTC.

On this clone: The CDR3 carries no conserved terminal phenylalanine or tryptophan, so it likely arises from a read error. The DNA is left out, because the CDR3 cannot be placed on it with certainty; the CDR3 is given as TCRdb lists it. The chain employs TRBV19 and TRBJ1-1. From its first to its last residue, the CDR3 has 8 amino acids. CDR1 and CDR2 (germline): LNHDA, SQIVND (reference sequence). CDR3 region: CASSLTSS.

This chain connects TRBV27 to TRBJ2-3, with 11 bases identical to TRBD2. V was pared by 2 bases and J by 1 base, with 2 bases of the junction left unmatched. The germline CDR1 and CDR2 sequences are MNHEY and SMNVEV (reference sequence). The CDR3 contains 16 residues. The CDR3 protein is CASSLRLAGRTDTQYF. CDR3 nucleotides: TGTGCCAGCAGTTTAAGACTAGCGGGACGCACAGATACGCAGTATTTT.

The chain is built from TRBV7-2 and TRBJ2-7; 8 bases align to TRBD2. CDR1 and CDR2 from the germline V gene are SGHTA and FQGNSA. V was clipped by 4 bases and J by 1 base; unmatched bases: 3. The CDR3 has 14 residues. The CDR3 loop is CASSSAGGSYEQYF. DNA for the CDR3: TGTGCCAGCAGCTCCGCGGGAGGATCCTACGAGCAGTACTTC.

The chain couples TRBV19 to TRBJ2-6; a possible D gene is TRBD2 (5 bases). The V end was cut by 8 bases, the J end by 2 bases, with 13 bases between. CDR1 LNHDA and CDR2 SQIVND come from the germline V gene (reference sequence). The length of the CDR3 is 15 residues. CDR3: CASDKVGAGANVLTF. The CDR3 DNA reads as TGTGCCAGTGATAAGGTCGGGGCTGGGGCCAACGTCCTGACTTTC.

This clone was seen a single time. The CDR3 nucleotides are TGTGCCAGCAGTGAATCGGGGACCGGTGGGGATGAGCAGTTCTTC. It encodes CASSESGTGGDEQFF. J is TRBJ2-1 and V is TRBV25-1, with D possibly called TRBD1 or TRBD2 (5 bases each). This CDR3 contains 15 residues. Germline V gene lookup returns CDR1 MGHDK and CDR2 SYGVNS. With 1 base removed from V and 8 bases from J, the gap between germline ends came to 15 bases.

This chain uses TRBV28 with TRBJ1-4; no reliable D call. Trimming took off 7 bases at V and 0 bases at J, with 9 bases between the two ends. Germline lookup yields CDR1 MDHEN and CDR2 SYDVKM. This CDR3 has 14 residues. The CDR3 loop reads CASTFHATNEKLFF. The CDR3 nucleotides read TGTGCCAGCACCTTCCACGCAACTAATGAAAAACTGTTTTTT.

The chain has TRBV25-1 and TRBJ2-1; 8 bases match TRBD2. Germline V CDR1 and CDR2: MGHDK, SYGVNS. With V trimmed by 0 bases and J by 7 bases, 8 bases remained unmatched. This CDR3 is built from 16 residues. CDR3: CASSEYNSGGRNEQFF. CDR3 DNA sequence: TGTGCCAGCAGTGAATATAACTCGGGAGGGCGGAATGAGCAGTTCTTC. Looking up the rest from reference TRBV25-1 and TRBJ2-1 gives the full variable domain: EADIYQTPRYLVIGTGKKITLECSQTMGHDKMYWYQQDPGMELHLIHYSYGVNSTEKGDLSSESTVSRIRTEHFPLTLESARPSHTSQYLCASSEYNSGGRNEQFFGPGTRLTVL.

The chain recombines TRBV27 with TRBJ2-7; D is possibly TRBD1 (6 bases). The CDR3 has 15 residues. V lost 4 bases and J lost 5, with 18 bases in between. CDR1 and CDR2 (germline): MNHEY, SMNVEV (reference sequence). In DNA, the CDR3 is TGTGCCAGCAGTTGGGACATTTCCCCACCCAACGAGCAGTACTTC. Its translation is CASSWDISPPNEQYF.

The chain recombines TRBV23-1 with TRBJ2-7; 13 positions match TRBD2. TRBV23-1 is designated an ORF whose function remains uncertain. The CDR3 runs 17 residues. V lost 2 bases and J lost 2; bases outside the gene matches: 6. The CDR3 bases are TGCGCCAGCAGTCAACACCTACTAGCGGGAGGGCCCTACGAGCAGTACTTC. Translating it yields CASSQHLLAGGPYEQYF.

This clone appeared a single time. This chain connects TRBV10-2 to TRBJ2-2; D not certain. CDR3 size: 13 residues. Trimming shortened V by 0 bases and J by 7 bases, and 6 bases separated the two germline ends. Germline CDR1 is WSHSY and CDR2 is SAAADI. The CDR3 sequence: CASSESNSGELFF. CDR3 sequence (DNA): TGCGCCAGCAGTGAGTCGAATAGCGGGGAGCTGTTTTTT.